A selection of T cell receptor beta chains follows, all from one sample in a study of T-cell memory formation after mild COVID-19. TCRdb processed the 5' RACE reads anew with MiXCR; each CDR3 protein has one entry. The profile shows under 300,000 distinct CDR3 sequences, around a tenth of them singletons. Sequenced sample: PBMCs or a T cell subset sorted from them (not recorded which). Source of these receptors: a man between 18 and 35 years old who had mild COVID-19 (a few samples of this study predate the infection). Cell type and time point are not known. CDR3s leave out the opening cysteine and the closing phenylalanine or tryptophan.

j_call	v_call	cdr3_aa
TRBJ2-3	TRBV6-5	ASTPFQGGGGTQY
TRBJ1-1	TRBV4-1	ASSHDRGNTEAF
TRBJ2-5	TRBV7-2	ASSLGREAETQY
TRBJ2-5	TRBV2	ASSDGQQETQY
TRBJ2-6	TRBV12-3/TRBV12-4	ASIHSGANVLT
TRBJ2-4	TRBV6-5	ASSRTSGGDVNIQY
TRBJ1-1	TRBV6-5	ASIPPQGGTEAF
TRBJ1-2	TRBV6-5	ASSYQGGRNYGYT
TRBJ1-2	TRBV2	ASSEAGYYGYT
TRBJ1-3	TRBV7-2	ASSFGLNSGNTIY
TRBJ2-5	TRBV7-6	ASSLGGKTQY
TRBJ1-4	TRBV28	ASSLIRDPAEKLF
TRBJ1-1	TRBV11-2	ASSPRGGMNTEAF
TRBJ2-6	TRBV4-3	ASSQVPGGDGANVLT
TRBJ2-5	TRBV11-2	ASSLNQRGAETQY
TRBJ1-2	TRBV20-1	STPRRAGDGYT
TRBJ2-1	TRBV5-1	ASSFAGTGVYNEQF
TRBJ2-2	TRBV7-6	ASSKVLLNTGELF
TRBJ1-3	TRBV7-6	ASSLEGRIRAGNTIY
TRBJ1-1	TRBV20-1	SAKQGFYTEAF
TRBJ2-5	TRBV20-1	SATADLWTQY
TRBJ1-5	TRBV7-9	ASSSTGGSNQPQH
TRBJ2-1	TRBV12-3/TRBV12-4	ASSLVGPSGGFHNEQF
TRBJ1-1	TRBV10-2	ASSDQRNTEAF
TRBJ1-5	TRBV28	ASSSGTGVQPQH
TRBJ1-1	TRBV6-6	ASSDVGSNTEAF
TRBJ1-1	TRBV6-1	ATPGQMNTEAF
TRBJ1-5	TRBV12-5	ASGYPAQPQH
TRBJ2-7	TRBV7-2	ASSPGLAGAPYEQY
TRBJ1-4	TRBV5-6	ASSSPGQYSSGEKLF
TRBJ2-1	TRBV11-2	ASSLAPGTAYNEQF
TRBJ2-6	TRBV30	AWSPGAGLGANVLT
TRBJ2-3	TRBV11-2	ASSKGALDTQY
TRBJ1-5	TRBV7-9	ASSPDRDRQPQH
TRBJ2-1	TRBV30	AWSTGFDEQF
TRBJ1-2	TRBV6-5	ASSPRTVTRRGYT
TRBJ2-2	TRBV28	ASSLIQGPGELF
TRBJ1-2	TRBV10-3	AISAGSFGYT
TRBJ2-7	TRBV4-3	ASSQSGVSYEQY
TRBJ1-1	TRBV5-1	ASSVQTYRAEAF
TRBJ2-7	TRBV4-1	ASSQGGRNEQY
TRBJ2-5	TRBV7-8	ASSIGRVVRETQY
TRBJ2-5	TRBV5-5	ASIDGAETQY
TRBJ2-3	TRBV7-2	ASSLDRRGTDTQY
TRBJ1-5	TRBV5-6	ASTPDGQGYQPQH
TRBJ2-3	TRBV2	ASSPSGTSAQY
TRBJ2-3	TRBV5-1	ASSPRGINAADTQY
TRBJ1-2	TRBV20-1	SARSDKYYGYT
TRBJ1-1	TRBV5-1	ASSPFGGVNTEAF
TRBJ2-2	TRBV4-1	ASSQVRVRANTGELF
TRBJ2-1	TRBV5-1	ASRDEGGNEQF
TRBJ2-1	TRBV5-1	ASSSEGLGQGLLNEQF
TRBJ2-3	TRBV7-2	ASSSTGSQY
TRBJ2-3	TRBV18	ASSPQGARDTQY
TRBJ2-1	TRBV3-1	ASSQGHNEQF
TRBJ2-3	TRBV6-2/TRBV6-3	ASSSGPAWDTQY
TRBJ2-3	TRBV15	ATSRSRDHRQY
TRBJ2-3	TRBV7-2	ASSFSGGGRDTQY
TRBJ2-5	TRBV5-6	ASSLRRWETQY